This T cell receptor (beta chain) was recorded in a study of blood T cell repertoires in COVID-19. At the level of the study: Whether acute or convalescent, the COVID-19 samples came from the United States, Italy and Spain.

CDR1 LGHDT and CDR2 YNNKEL come from the germline V gene (reference sequence). The CDR3 is 12 amino acids. Trimming took 4 bases from V and 7 from J, leaving 10 bases between them. Per the study methods: Quantification of nucleated cells was approximated via reference gene primer amplification. Sequenced by immunoSEQ multiplex PCR; TCRdb stores in-frame clones only, minus some. V and J calls and clone size are those listed in that table; D and trimming were worked out from the DNA. The table shows 250,000 or so clones, with about 90% occurring only once. The TCR sequence derives from a woman aged 60-75 years with acute or convalescent COVID-19. The genes are TRBV3-1 (or the pseudogene TRBV3-2) and TRBJ1-1; tentatively, D is TRBD1 (6 bases). The specimen sequenced was peripheral blood. Written as DNA, the CDR3 is TGTGCCAGCAGCCGTACAGGGCTTGAAGCTTTCTTT. Protein product: CASSRTGLEAFF.